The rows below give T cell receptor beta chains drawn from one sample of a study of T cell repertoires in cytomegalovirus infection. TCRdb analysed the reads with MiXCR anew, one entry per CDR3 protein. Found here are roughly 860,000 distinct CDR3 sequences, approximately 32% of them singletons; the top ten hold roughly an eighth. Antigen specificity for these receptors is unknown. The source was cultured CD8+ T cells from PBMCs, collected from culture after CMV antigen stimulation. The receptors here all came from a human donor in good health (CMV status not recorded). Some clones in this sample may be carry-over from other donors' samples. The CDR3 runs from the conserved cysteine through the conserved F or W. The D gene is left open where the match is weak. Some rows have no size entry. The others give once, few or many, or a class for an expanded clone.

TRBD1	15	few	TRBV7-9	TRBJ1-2	TGTGCCAGCACAGATCCGGACAGGGGTAACTATGGCTACACCTTC	CASTDPDRGNYGYTF
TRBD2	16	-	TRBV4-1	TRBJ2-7	TGCGCCAGCAGCCAAGATCCCAGACTAGCGGGCTACGAGCAGTACTTC	CASSQDPRLAGYEQYF
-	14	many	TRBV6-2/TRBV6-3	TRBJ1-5	TGTGCCAGCAGCCGGACAGCTTTCAATCAGCCCCAGCATTTT	CASSRTAFNQPQHF
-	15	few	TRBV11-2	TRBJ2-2	TGTGCCAGCAGCTACTGGGGGGACGACACCGGGGAGCTGTTTTTT	CASSYWGDDTGELFF
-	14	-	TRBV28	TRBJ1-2	TGTGCCAGCAGTTTATTACAGGGCTTGTGGGGCTACACCTTC	CASSLLQGLWGYTF
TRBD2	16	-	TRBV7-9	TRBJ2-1	TGTGCCAGCGGCCCCGGACTAGCGGGGTTCTACAATGAGCAGTTCTTC	CASGPGLAGFYNEQFF
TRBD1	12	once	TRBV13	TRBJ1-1	TGTGCCAGTAAGGGGGCGGCAACTGAAGCTTTCTTT	CASKGAATEAFF
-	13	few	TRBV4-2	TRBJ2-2	TGTGCCAGCAGCCAAGTCGGTGGCGGGGAGCTGTTTTTT	CASSQVGGGELFF
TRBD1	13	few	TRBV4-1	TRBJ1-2	TGCGCCAGCAGTCCGGACAGGCGGCCGGGCTACACCTTC	CASSPDRRPGYTF
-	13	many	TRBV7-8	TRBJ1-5	TGTGCCAGCGGGCAGGGTAGCAATCAGCCCCAGCATTTT	CASGQGSNQPQHF
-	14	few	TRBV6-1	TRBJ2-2	TGTGCCAGTGGGCTCTGGGAGGACACCGGGGAGCTGTTTTTT	CASGLWEDTGELFF
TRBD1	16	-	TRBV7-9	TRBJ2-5	TGTGCCAGCAGCGCCCTTACCGGGACAGGGCAAGAGACCCAGTACTTC	CASSALTGTGQETQYF
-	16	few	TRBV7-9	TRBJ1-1	TGTGCCAGCAGCCCCATAAGGCAGGGAGGCGTCACTGAAGCTTTCTTT	CASSPIRQGGVTEAFF
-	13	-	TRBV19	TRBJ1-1	TGTGCCACCCAGGACAGATTGAACACTGAAGCTTTCTTT	CATQDRLNTEAFF
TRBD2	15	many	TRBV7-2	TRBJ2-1	TGTGCCAGCAGCTTGGCGGGGGGGCCATACTATGAGCAGTTCTTC	CASSLAGGPYYEQFF
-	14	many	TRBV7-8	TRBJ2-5	TGTGCCAGCAGCCCCCAGGCCGCCCAAGAGACCCAGTACTTC	CASSPQAAQETQYF
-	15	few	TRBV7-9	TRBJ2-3	TGTGCCAGCAGCTCCCCGGGGACTCCCACAGATACGCAGTATTTT	CASSSPGTPTDTQYF
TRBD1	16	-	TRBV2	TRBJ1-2	TGTGCCAGCATCCTCAGGGGGGACCAATTCAACTATGGCTACACCTTC	CASILRGDQFNYGYTF
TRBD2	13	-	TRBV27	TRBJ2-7	TGTGCCAGCAGTTTATCGGCGGGGGACGAGCAGTACTTC	CASSLSAGDEQYF
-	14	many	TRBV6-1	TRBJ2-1	TGTGCCAGCAGTGAACTAGTCCCCTACAATGAGCAGTTCTTC	CASSELVPYNEQFF
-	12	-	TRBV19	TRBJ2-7	TGTGCCAGTAGTATAGGGACAAGCGAGCAGTACTTC	CASSIGTSEQYF
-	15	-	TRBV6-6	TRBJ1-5	TGTGCCAGCAGTTACTTGGGAGATAGCAATCAGCCCCAGCATTTT	CASSYLGDSNQPQHF
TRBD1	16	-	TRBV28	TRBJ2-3	TGTGCCAGCAACAATTTCCAGGGGGTCATCACAGATACGCAGTATTTT	CASNNFQGVITDTQYF
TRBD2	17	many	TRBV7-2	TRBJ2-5	TGTGCCAGCAGCTCGCCCGGACTAGCGGGGACCCAAGAGACCCAGTACTTC	CASSSPGLAGTQETQYF
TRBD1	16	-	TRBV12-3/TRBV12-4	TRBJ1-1	TGTGCCAGCACCGTTGACCCGAGGGGGCTGAACACTGAAGCTTTCTTT	CASTVDPRGLNTEAFF
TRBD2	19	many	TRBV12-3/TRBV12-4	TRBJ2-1	TGTGCCAGCAGTTTATTGCTAGCGGGGGGCCCGAGGACCTACAATGAGCAGTTCTTC	CASSLLLAGGPRTYNEQFF
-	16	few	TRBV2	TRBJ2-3	TGTGCCAGCGGGGACGGGGGAATCCCCCCCGTCGATACGCAGTATTTT	CASGDGGIPPVDTQYF
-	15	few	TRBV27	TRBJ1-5	TGTGCCAGCAGTTTAACAGGGCCCAGCAATCAGCCCCAGCATTTT	CASSLTGPSNQPQHF
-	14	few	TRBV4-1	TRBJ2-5	TGCGCCAGCAGCCAAGATGGGCTAGCCGAGACCCAGTACTTC	CASSQDGLAETQYF
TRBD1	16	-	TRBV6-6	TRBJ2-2	TGTGCCAGCAGTTACAGAAGGGGGCGGGACACCGGGGAGCTGTTTTTT	CASSYRRGRDTGELFF
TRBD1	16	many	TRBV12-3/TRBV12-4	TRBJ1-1	TGTGCCAGCAGTTTAAGGGACAGGGTAACAGGCACTGAAGCTTTCTTT	CASSLRDRVTGTEAFF
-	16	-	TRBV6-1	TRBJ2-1	TGTGCCAGCAGTGACACTATTTTCGACAGTAACAATGAGCAGTTCTTC	CASSDTIFDSNNEQFF
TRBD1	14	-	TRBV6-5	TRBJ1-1	TGTGCCAGCAGTTGGGACAGAATCGGCACTGAAGCTTTCTTT	CASSWDRIGTEAFF
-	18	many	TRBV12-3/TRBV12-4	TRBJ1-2	TGTGCCAGCAGTTTTATTTTTAAAGAGACGGTGACGTCCTATGGCTACACCTTC	CASSFIFKETVTSYGYTF
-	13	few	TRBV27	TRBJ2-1	TGTGCCAGCAGTTTATACGGACCCAATGAGCAGTTCTTC	CASSLYGPNEQFF